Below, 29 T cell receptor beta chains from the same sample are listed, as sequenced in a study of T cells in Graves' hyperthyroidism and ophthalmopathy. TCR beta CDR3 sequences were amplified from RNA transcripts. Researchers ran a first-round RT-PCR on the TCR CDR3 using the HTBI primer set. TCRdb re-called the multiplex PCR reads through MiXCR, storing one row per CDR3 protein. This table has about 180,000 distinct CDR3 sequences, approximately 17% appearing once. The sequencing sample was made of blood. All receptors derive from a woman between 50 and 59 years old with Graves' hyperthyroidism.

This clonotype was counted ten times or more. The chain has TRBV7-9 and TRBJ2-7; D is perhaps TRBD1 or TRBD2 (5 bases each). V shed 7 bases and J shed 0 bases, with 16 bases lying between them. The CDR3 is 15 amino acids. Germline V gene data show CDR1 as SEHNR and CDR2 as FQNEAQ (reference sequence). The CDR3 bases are TGTGCCAGCACCACTCCCGGGGCGAGCTCCTACGAGCAGTACTTC. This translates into CASTTPGASSYEQYF.

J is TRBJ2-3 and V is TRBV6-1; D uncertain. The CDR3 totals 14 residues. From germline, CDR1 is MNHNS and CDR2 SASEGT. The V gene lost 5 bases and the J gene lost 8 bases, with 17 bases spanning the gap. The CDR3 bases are TGTGCCAGCAGTAGACGACCTGATACCCTTACGCAGTATTTT. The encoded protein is CASSRRPDTLTQYF.

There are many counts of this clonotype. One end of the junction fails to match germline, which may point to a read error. The CDR3 loop reads CASREGSVVRGKLFF. The CDR3 DNA follows: TGTGCCAGCAGGGAAGGATCAGTCGTTCGGGGAAAACTGTTTTTT. The genes are TRBV6-1 and TRBJ1-4; no firm D call. CDR1 is MNHNS and CDR2 is SASEGT in the germline V gene. This CDR3 region has 15 residues.

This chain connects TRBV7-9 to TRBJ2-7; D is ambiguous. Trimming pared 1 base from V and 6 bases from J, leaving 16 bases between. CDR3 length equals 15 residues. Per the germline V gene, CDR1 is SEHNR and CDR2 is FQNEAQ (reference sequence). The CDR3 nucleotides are TGTGCCAGCAGCTTAGAGGCAGTCGGCAGCAGCGAGCAGTACTTC. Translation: CASSLEAVGSSEQYF.

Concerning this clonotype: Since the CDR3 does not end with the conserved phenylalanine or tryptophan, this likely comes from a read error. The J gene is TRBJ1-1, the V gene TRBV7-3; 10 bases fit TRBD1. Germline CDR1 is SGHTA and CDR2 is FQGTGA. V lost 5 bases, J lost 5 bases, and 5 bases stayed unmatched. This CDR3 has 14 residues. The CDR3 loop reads CASSPGTGETEAFS. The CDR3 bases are TGTGCCAGCAGCCCCGGGACAGGGGAGACTGAAGCTTTCTCT.

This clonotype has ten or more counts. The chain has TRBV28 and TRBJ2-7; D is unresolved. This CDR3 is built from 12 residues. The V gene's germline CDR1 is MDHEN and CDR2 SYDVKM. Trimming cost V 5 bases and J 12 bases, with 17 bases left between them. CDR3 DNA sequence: TGTGCCAGCAGTCCACCGACCCGCGTTTGGTACTTC. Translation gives CASSPPTRVWYF.

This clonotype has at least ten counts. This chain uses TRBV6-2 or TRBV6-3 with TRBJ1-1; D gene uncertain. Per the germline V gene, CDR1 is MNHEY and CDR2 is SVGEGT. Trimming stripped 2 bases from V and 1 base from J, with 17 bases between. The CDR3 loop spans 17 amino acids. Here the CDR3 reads CASSYGRNSLTNTEAFF. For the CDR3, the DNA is TGTGCCAGCAGTTACGGCCGGAACAGCCTAACGAACACTGAAGCTTTCTTT.

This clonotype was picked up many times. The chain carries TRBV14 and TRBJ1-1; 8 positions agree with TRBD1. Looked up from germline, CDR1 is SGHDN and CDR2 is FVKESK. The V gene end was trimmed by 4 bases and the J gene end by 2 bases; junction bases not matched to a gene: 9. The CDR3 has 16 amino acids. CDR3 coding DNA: TGTGCCAGCAGCCCCCGGACAGGGTTTCAAAACACTGAAGCTTTCTTT. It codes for CASSPRTGFQNTEAFF. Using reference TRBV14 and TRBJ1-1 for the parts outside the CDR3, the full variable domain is EAGVTQFPSHSVIEKGQTVTLRCDPISGHDNLYWYRRVMGKEIKFLLHFVKESKQDESGMPNNRFLAERTGGTYSTLKVQPAELEDSGVYFCASSPRTGFQNTEAFFGQGTRLTVV.

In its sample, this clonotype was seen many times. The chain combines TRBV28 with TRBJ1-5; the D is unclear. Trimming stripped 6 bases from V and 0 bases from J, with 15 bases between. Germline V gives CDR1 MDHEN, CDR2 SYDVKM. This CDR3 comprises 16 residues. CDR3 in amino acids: CASSTKQFTSNQPQHF. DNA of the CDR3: TGTGCCAGCAGCACGAAACAGTTTACTAGCAATCAGCCCCAGCATTTT.

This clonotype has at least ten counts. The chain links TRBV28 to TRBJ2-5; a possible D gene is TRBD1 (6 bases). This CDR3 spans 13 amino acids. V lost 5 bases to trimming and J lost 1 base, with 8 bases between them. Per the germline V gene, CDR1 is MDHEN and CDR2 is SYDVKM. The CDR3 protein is CASSPTGQETQYF. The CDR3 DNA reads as TGTGCCAGCAGTCCGACAGGCCAAGAGACCCAGTACTTC.

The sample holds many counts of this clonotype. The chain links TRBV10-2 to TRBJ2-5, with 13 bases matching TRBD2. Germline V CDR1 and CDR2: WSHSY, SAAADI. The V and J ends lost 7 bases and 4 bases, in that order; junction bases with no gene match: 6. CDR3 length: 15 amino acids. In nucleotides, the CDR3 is TGCGCCAGCATCCGGACTAGCGGGGGTGGAGAGACCCAGTACTTC. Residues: CASIRTSGGGETQYF.

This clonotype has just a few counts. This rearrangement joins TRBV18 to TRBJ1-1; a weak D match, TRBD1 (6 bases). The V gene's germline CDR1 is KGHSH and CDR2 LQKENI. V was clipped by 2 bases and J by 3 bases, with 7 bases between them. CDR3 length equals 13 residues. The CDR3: CASSPRGDTEAFF. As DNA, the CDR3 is TGTGCCAGCTCACCAAGGGGGGACACTGAAGCTTTCTTT.

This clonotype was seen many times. The CDR3 DNA reads TGTGCCAGCAGTTTCTCCGACAGGGGAAACTATGGCTACACCTTC. Translation: CASSFSDRGNYGYTF. The chain uses TRBV12-3 or TRBV12-4 and TRBJ1-2, with 8 nucleotides matching TRBD1. The V gene end was trimmed by 3 bases and the J gene end by 2 bases; junction bases not matched to a gene: 5. The CDR3 is 15 amino acids.

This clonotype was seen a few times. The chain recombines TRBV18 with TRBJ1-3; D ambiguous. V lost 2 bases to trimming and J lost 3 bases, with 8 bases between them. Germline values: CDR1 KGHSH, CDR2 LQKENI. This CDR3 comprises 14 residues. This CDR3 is CASSPEGNGNTIYF. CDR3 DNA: TGTGCCAGCTCACCAGAAGGGAATGGAAACACCATATATTTT.

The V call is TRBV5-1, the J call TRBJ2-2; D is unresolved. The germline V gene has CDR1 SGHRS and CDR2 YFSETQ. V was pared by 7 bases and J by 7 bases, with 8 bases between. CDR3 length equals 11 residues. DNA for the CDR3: TGCGCCAGCCTTCTTGACGGGGAGCTGTTTTTT. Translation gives CASLLDGELFF.

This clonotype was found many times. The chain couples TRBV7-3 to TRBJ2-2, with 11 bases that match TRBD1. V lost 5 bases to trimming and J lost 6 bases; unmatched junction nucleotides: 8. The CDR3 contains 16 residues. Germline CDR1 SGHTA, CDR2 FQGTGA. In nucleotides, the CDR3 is TGTGCCAGCAGCCGGACAGGGGGCCGGTTGTCCGGGGAGCTGTTTTTT. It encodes CASSRTGGRLSGELFF. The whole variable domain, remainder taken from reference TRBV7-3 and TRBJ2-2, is GAGVSQTPSNKVTEKGKYVELRCDPISGHTALYWYRQSLGQGPEFLIYFQGTGAADDSGLPNDRFFAVRPEGSVSTLKIQRTERGDSAVYLCASSRTGGRLSGELFFGEGSRLTVL.

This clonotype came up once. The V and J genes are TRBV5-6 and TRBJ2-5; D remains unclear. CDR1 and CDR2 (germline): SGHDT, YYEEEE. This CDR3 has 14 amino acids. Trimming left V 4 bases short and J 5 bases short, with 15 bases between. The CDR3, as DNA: TGTGCCAGCAGCACGCTCCGGTCGTGGGAGACCCAGTACTTC. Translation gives CASSTLRSWETQYF.

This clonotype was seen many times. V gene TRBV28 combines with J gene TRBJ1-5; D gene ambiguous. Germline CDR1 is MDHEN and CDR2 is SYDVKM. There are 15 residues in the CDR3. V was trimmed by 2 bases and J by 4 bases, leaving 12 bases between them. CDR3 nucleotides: TGTGCCAGCAGTTTAGGAGGCCTAGGGAATCAGCCCCAGCATTTT. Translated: CASSLGGLGNQPQHF.

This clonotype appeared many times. In nucleotides, the CDR3 is TGCAGTGCCCCGAGCGGGGGGGGGGATACGCAGTATTTT. Protein sequence: CSAPSGGGDTQYF. The chain uses TRBV20-1 and TRBJ2-3; 10 bases match TRBD2. The CDR3 consists of 13 residues. V trimming: 6 bases; J trimming: 6 bases; junction bases outside the gene matches: 6. Per germline, CDR1 DFQATT and CDR2 SNEGSKA (reference sequence).

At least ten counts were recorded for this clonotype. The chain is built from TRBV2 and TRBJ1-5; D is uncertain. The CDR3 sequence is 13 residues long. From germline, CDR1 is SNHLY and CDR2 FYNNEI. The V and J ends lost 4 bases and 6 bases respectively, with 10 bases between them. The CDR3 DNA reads TGTGCCAGCAGTGCGGAAGCGGGTCAGCCCCAGCATTTT. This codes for CASSAEAGQPQHF.

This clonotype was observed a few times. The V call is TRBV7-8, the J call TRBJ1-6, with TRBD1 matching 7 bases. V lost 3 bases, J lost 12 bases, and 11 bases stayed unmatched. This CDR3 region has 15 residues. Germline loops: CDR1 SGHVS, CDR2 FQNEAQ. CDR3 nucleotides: TGTGCCAGCAGCTTCGACAGGGCCTTTGTCAAACCCCTCCACTTT. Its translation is CASSFDRAFVKPLHF.

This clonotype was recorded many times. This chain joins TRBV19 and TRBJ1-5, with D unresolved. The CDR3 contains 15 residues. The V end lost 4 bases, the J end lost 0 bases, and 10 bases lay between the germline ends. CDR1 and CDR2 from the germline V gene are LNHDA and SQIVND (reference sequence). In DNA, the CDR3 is TGTGCCAGTAGTACCGACGGCCATAGCAATCAGCCCCAGCATTTT. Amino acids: CASSTDGHSNQPQHF.

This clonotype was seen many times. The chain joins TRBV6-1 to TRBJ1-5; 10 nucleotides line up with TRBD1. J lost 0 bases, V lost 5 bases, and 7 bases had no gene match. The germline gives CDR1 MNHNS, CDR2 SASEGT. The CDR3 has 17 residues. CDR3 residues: CASSYRDRGSSNQPQHF. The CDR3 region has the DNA TGTGCCAGCAGTTACCGGGACAGGGGTTCTAGCAATCAGCCCCAGCATTTT.

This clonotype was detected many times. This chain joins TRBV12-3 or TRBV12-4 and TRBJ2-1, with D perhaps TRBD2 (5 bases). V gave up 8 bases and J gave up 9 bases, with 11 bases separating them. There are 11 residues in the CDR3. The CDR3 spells CASGLGGEQFF. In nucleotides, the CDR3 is TGTGCCAGCGGCTTAGGAGGTGAGCAGTTCTTC.

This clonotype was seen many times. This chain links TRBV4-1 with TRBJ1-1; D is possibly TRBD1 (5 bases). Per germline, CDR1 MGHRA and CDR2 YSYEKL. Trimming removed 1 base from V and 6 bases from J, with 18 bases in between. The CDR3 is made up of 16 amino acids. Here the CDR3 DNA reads TGCGCCAGCAGCCAAGTAGGGGCCGCTTCAGCGGCTGAAGCTTTCTTT. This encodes CASSQVGAASAAEAFF.

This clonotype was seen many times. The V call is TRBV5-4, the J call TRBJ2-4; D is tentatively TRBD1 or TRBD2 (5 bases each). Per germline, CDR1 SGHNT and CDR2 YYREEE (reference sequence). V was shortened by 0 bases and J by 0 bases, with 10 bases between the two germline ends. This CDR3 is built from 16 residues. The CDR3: CASSLEGRGAKNIQYF. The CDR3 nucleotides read TGTGCCAGCAGCTTGGAGGGACGAGGAGCCAAAAACATTCAGTACTTC.

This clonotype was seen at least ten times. The CDR3 sequence is CASSQASGLERELFF. In nucleotides, the CDR3 is TGCGCCAGCAGCCAAGCGTCGGGGCTAGAGAGGGAGCTGTTTTTT. The rearrangement links TRBV4-1 to TRBJ2-2; D tentatively reads TRBD1 or TRBD2 (5 bases each). CDR3 length: 15 amino acids. V was shortened by 1 base and J by 9 bases, with 15 bases between the two germline ends. Germline lookup yields CDR1 MGHRA and CDR2 YSYEKL.

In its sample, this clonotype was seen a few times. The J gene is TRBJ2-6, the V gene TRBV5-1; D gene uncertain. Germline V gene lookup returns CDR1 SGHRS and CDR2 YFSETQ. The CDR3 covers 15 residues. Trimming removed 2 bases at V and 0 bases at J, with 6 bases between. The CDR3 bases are TGCGCCAGCAGCTTTCCAGACTCTGGGGCCAACGTCCTGACTTTC. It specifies CASSFPDSGANVLTF.

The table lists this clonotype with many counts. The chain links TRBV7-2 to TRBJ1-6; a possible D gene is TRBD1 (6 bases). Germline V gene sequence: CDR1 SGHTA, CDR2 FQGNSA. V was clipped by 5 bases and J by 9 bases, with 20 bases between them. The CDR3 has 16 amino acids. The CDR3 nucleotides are TGTGCCAGCAGCCGATCCCCCGGGACAATTGGTTCACCCCTCCACTTT. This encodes CASSRSPGTIGSPLHF.